Sequencing of this TCR beta chain was carried out in a study of T-cell memory formation after mild COVID-19. Overall study context: TCR clustering was largely donor specific.

TCRdb ran MiXCR on the 5' RACE reads and lists one entry per CDR3 protein. This repertoire shows approximately 450,000 distinct CDR3 sequences, 15% to 20% found once; its top ten account for roughly 12%. On this clonotype: What it recognizes is unknown.

Study-level points and caveats: CD4/CD8 balance held among clones contracting day 15 to 85, and later expanders leaned CD4+. Second-wave clones with a day 37 peak had unconfirmed SARS-CoV-2 specificity.

CDR1 and CDR2 (germline): DFQATT, SNEGSKA (reference sequence). CDR3 length: 16 amino acids. V dropped 0 bases and J dropped 2 bases, with 16 bases sitting between them. The TCR originated in an adult woman who had mild COVID-19 (a few samples of this study predate the infection). Cell type and time point are not known. The sequenced sample was PBMCs or a T cell subset sorted from them (not recorded which). V and J are TRBV20-1 and TRBJ1-1; D remains ambiguous. Here the CDR3 reads CSARDPAGAGNTEAFF. CDR3 nucleotide sequence: TGCAGTGCTAGAGATCCCGCAGGCGCGGGCAACACTGAAGCTTTCTTT.